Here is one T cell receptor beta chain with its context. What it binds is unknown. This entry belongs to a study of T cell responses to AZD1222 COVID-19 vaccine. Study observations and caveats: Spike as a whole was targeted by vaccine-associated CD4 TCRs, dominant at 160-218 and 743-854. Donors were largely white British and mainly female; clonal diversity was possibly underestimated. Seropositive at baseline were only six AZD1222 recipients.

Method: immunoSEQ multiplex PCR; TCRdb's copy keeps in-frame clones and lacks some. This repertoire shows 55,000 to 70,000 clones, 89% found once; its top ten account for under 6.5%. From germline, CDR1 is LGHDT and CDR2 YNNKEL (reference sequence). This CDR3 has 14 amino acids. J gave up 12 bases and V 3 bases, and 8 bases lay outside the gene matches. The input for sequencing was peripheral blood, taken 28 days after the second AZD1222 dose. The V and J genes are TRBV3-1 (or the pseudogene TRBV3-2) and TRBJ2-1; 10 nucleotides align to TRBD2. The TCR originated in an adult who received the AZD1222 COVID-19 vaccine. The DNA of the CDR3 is TGTGCCAGCAGCCAGGGGACTAGCGCCCCGGGGCAGTTCTTC. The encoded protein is CASSQGTSAPGQFF.